The 29 T cell receptor beta chains presented below share a single source sample, sequenced in a study of cytomegalovirus exposure and HLA in healthy donors. It was with 60 Vbeta and 13 Jbeta primers that the PCR ran. Measured with immunoSEQ multiplex PCR; TCRdb has only the in-frame clones, and not every one. The sample has about 95,000 clones, about 73% seen once. Material: PBMCs. Source of these receptors: a woman aged 50 to 65 in good health and CMV-seropositive.

This chain links TRBV5-1 with TRBJ2-1, with 11 positions matching TRBD2. Germline loops: CDR1 SGHRS, CDR2 YFSETQ. Trimming at V came to 0 bases and at J to 9 bases, leaving 8 bases not matched to a gene. The CDR3 length is 16 residues. The CDR3 nucleotides are TGCGCCAGCAGCTTGGCCTTGCTAGCGGGAGGCGGTGAGCAGTTCTTC. This translates into CASSLALLAGGGEQFF.

The chain has TRBV11-2 and TRBJ2-7; 7 bases are shared with TRBD2. V trimming: 5 bases; J trimming: 4 bases; junction bases outside the gene matches: 11. The CDR3 runs to 15 residues. Germline V gives CDR1 SGHAT, CDR2 FQNNGV. CDR3: CASSGRLAYFYEQYF. The CDR3, as DNA: TGTGCCAGCAGCGGTCGACTAGCCTACTTTTACGAGCAGTACTTC.

The V gene is TRBV7-9, the J gene TRBJ2-7, with 7 bases identical to TRBD1. Germline V CDR1 and CDR2: SEHNR, FQNEAQ (reference sequence). The length of the CDR3 is 14 residues. The junction had 7 bases not matched to a gene; V was cut back by 5 bases and J by 3 bases. The CDR3 here is CASSRGGSVYEQYF. CDR3 DNA: TGTGCCAGCAGCCGAGGGGGCAGCGTCTACGAGCAGTACTTC.

The chain is built from TRBV6-1 and TRBJ2-2; D is possibly TRBD2 (6 bases). This CDR3 region has 15 residues. Germline V gene lookup returns CDR1 MNHNS and CDR2 SASEGT. Trimming took 6 bases from V and 3 from J, leaving 14 bases between them. CDR3 DNA: TGTGCCAGCAGGGGCCAAGGGGACTACACCGGGGAGCTGTTTTTT. It encodes CASRGQGDYTGELFF.

This clone was recorded a few times. The V gene is TRBV7-7, the J gene TRBJ2-7; TRBD2 is a possible D gene (5 bases). This CDR3 is 15 amino acids long. CDR1 and CDR2 (germline): SSHAT, FNYEAQ (reference sequence). The germline V and J ends were trimmed by 2 bases and 5 bases, with 16 bases remaining between them. The CDR3 loop is CASSLSIWTWDEQYF. The CDR3 region has the DNA TGTGCCAGCAGCTTATCAATCTGGACTTGGGACGAGCAGTACTTC.

This clone showed up just a few times. The chain recombines TRBV6-4 with TRBJ2-6; TRBD2 matches at 7 bases. The CDR3 extends over 18 amino acids. The junction had 14 bases not matched to a gene; V was cut back by 5 bases and J by 4 bases. Germline-derived CDR1 and CDR2 are MRHNA and SNTAGT. In DNA, the CDR3 is TGTGCCAGCAGTCCCGAGTGGGGGGGGACTTCCGGGGCCAACGTCCTGACTTTC. It translates to CASSPEWGGTSGANVLTF.

The rearrangement uses TRBV4-3 and TRBJ2-5; 9 nucleotides align to TRBD1. With V trimmed by 0 bases and J by 2 bases, 4 bases remained unmatched. Germline V lookup: CDR1 LGHNA, CDR2 YSLEER. The CDR3 contains 16 residues. In nucleotides, the CDR3 is TGCGCCAGCAGCCAAGATCCGGGACAGGGACAAGAGACCCAGTACTTC. Its translation: CASSQDPGQGQETQYF.

Written as DNA, the CDR3 is TGTGCCAGTAGTATAGTTGGGACTAGCGGGATCGAGCAGTTCTTC. Amino acids: CASSIVGTSGIEQFF. The chain recombines TRBV19 with TRBJ2-1; 13 bases are shared with TRBD2. This CDR3 has 15 amino acids. Germline-derived CDR1 and CDR2 are LNHDA and SQIVND (reference sequence). Trimming at V came to 1 base and at J to 10 bases, leaving 4 bases not matched to a gene.

The V gene is TRBV29-1, the J gene TRBJ2-3; 7 bases match TRBD2. Trimming cost V 2 bases and J 2 bases; bases outside gene matches: 7. Germline CDR1 is SQVTM and CDR2 is ANQGSEA. The CDR3 runs to 15 residues. CDR3 sequence (DNA): TGCAGCGTTGAACCTCTAGCGGTCCCCACAGATACGCAGTATTTT. Protein: CSVEPLAVPTDTQYF.

J is TRBJ2-7 and V is TRBV2; 12 bases map to TRBD2. The CDR3 spans 14 residues. Germline trimming cut 8 bases from V and 2 bases from J; bases unmatched to any gene: 4. Germline CDR1 reads SNHLY; CDR2 reads FYNNEI. For the CDR3, the DNA is TGTGCCAGCGAGGGACTAGCGGGCCCCTACGAGCAGTACTTC. This codes for CASEGLAGPYEQYF.

V is TRBV28 and J is TRBJ2-7, with TRBD1 as a possible D gene (5 bases). Per the germline V gene, CDR1 is MDHEN and CDR2 is SYDVKM. The CDR3 spans 14 residues. The germline V and J ends were trimmed by 2 bases and 5 bases, with 13 bases remaining between them. The CDR3 coding sequence is TGTGCCAGCAGTTTAATGCAGGGTTTTCACGAGCAGTACTTC. Translating it yields CASSLMQGFHEQYF.

The gene calls are TRBV6-6 and TRBJ2-2; D possibly corresponds to TRBD2 (6 bases). Germline lookup yields CDR1 MNHNY and CDR2 SVGAGI (reference sequence). Trimming took off 4 bases at V and 3 bases at J, with 9 bases between the two ends. The CDR3 is 14 amino acids. CDR3 amino acids: CASSLGEDTGELFF. Here the CDR3 DNA reads TGTGCCAGCAGTTTGGGGGAGGACACCGGGGAGCTGTTTTTT.

The genes are TRBV5-4 and TRBJ2-1; possibly TRBD2 for D (5 bases). Germline V gives CDR1 SGHNT, CDR2 YYREEE (reference sequence). Trimming cost V 2 bases and J 9 bases, with 15 bases left between them. CDR3 length: 14 residues. CDR3 amino acids: CASSLRAQGSEQFF. In nucleotides, the CDR3 is TGTGCCAGCAGCTTACGAGCCCAAGGGAGTGAGCAGTTCTTC.

This sequence joins TRBV5-6 and TRBJ2-2, with D unresolved. There are 11 residues in the CDR3. The V gene lost 2 bases and the J gene lost 8 bases, with 4 bases spanning the gap. Germline assignment: CDR1 SGHDT and CDR2 YYEEEE. Written as DNA, the CDR3 is TGTGCCAGCAGCTTATCGGGGGAGCTGTTTTTT. It translates to CASSLSGELFF.

This rearrangement joins TRBV27 to TRBJ2-3, with 8 bases matching TRBD1. The CDR3 is 17 amino acids. Unmatched junction bases numbered 12, after V lost 6 bases and J lost 1 base. Germline CDR1 is MNHEY and CDR2 is SMNVEV (reference sequence). Here the CDR3 DNA reads TGTGCCAGCAGGAGAAACCGGGACAGGAGCGGCACAGATACGCAGTATTTT. Translated: CASRRNRDRSGTDTQYF.

This clone showed up just a few times. The rearrangement joins TRBV27 to TRBJ2-3; TRBD2 matches at 10 bases. Per the germline V gene, CDR1 is MNHEY and CDR2 is SMNVEV (reference sequence). This CDR3 comprises 16 residues. With 3 bases clipped from V and 3 bases from J, the junction kept 6 bases outside the gene matches. This chain's CDR3 is CASSFPSGSGTDTQYF. As DNA, the CDR3 is TGTGCCAGCAGTTTCCCTAGCGGGAGTGGTACAGATACGCAGTATTTT.

V is TRBV19 and J is TRBJ2-7, with D perhaps TRBD1 (6 bases). Germline V gives CDR1 LNHDA, CDR2 SQIVND (reference sequence). V was trimmed by 6 bases and J by 6 bases, leaving 15 bases between them. The CDR3 is made up of 13 amino acids. The CDR3 DNA is TGTGCCAGTAGCATTGACAGGATCTCCGAGCAGTACTTC. Its translation is CASSIDRISEQYF.

The V gene is TRBV28, the J gene TRBJ2-7; D may be TRBD1 (6 bases). The CDR3 consists of 14 residues. The ends were cut back, 5 bases at V and 3 bases at J, with 14 bases in the middle. In germline, CDR1 is MDHEN, CDR2 SYDVKM. CDR3 residues: CASSLGDTGYEQYF. DNA for the CDR3: TGTGCCAGCAGTCTAGGGGACACCGGCTACGAGCAGTACTTC.

CDR3 in amino acids: CAIAGQSVSGANVLTF. The DNA of the CDR3 is TGTGCCATCGCGGGACAGAGCGTCTCTGGGGCCAACGTCCTGACTTTC. The V and J genes are TRBV10-3 and TRBJ2-6; TRBD1 might be the D (7 bases). This CDR3 has 16 residues. The ends were cut back, 8 bases at V and 0 bases at J, with 14 bases in the middle. Per the germline V gene, CDR1 is ENHRY and CDR2 is SYGVKD.

V and J are TRBV27 and TRBJ2-7, with 8 bases fitting TRBD2. Germline V lookup: CDR1 MNHEY, CDR2 SMNVEV (reference sequence). This CDR3 contains 19 residues. J was trimmed by 5 bases and V by 3 bases; bases with no gene match: 21. This chain's CDR3 is CASSFPPHGSGREVHEQYF. Written as DNA, the CDR3 is TGTGCCAGCAGTTTTCCCCCTCACGGGAGCGGGAGAGAGGTCCACGAGCAGTACTTC.

In this sample, this clone turned up a few times. The rearrangement joins TRBV27 to TRBJ2-3; TRBD2 aligns across 11 bases. This CDR3 contains 16 residues. Trimming removed 8 bases from V and 2 bases from J; junction bases left unmatched: 9. In germline, CDR1 is MNHEY, CDR2 SMNVEV (reference sequence). The CDR3 nucleotides are TGTGCCAGCTATACCAATAGCGGGAGGGTCACAGATACGCAGTATTTT. This gives the protein CASYTNSGRVTDTQYF.

This chain connects TRBV7-2 to TRBJ2-5, with D perhaps TRBD2 (5 bases). The V gene lost 5 bases and the J gene lost 5 bases, with 15 bases spanning the gap. Per germline, CDR1 SGHTA and CDR2 FQGNSA. This CDR3 region has 14 residues. The CDR3 protein is CASSIVVGGETQYF. The DNA for the CDR3 is TGTGCCAGCAGCATAGTCGTTGGCGGGGAGACCCAGTACTTC.

The CDR3: CASSAWGVTYEQYF. DNA of the CDR3: TGTGCCAGCAGTGCCTGGGGAGTTACCTACGAGCAGTACTTC. The chain employs TRBV6-1 and TRBJ2-7; the D gene is possibly TRBD2 (5 bases). Germline CDR1 is MNHNS and CDR2 is SASEGT. V was clipped by 4 bases and J by 2 bases, with 12 bases between them. The CDR3 covers 14 residues.

The genes are TRBV6-1 and TRBJ2-2; TRBD1 might be the D (6 bases). V lost 10 bases, J lost 6 bases, and 15 bases lay in between. This CDR3 region has 13 residues. The germline V gene has CDR1 MNHNS and CDR2 SASEGT. CDR3 DNA: TGTGCCACCAAACAGGGAGTACCCGGGGAGCTGTTTTTT. It codes for CATKQGVPGELFF.

V is TRBV9 and J is TRBJ2-7; 8 bases match TRBD2. Germline loops: CDR1 SGDLS, CDR2 YYNGEE. Trimming removed 4 bases from V and 3 bases from J; junction bases left unmatched: 12. This CDR3 has 16 residues. The CDR3 DNA follows: TGTGCCAGCAGCCTCGGGGGAGCGGGAGAAATCTACGAGCAGTACTTC. Encoded protein: CASSLGGAGEIYEQYF.

This chain connects TRBV29-1 to TRBJ2-5; 9 nucleotides line up with TRBD2. V lost 8 bases and J lost 11; bases outside the gene matches: 15. This CDR3 contains 13 residues. Germline CDR1 is SQVTM and CDR2 is ANQGSEA. CDR3 amino acids: CSMTGGAGGEQYF. In DNA, the CDR3 is TGCAGCATGACAGGAGGGGCGGGGGGGGAGCAGTACTTC. Drawing the rest from reference TRBV29-1 and TRBJ2-5, the complete variable domain is SAVISQKPSRDICQRGTSLTIQCQVDSQVTMMFWYRQQPGQSLTLIATANQGSEATYESGFVIDKFPISRPNLTFSTLTVSNMSPEDSSIYLCSMTGGAGGEQYFGPGTRLLVL.

The chain combines TRBV19 with TRBJ1-1; 11 nucleotides align to TRBD1. V dropped 5 bases and J dropped 8; count of bases not matched to a gene: 10. CDR1 is LNHDA and CDR2 is SQIVND in the germline V gene (reference sequence). The CDR3 spans 15 residues. The CDR3 here is CASSHNTGTGGEAFF. The DNA of the CDR3 is TGTGCCAGTAGTCATAACACCGGGACAGGGGGGGAAGCTTTCTTT. Full variable domain (outside the CDR3, taken from reference TRBV19 and TRBJ1-1): DGGITQSPKYLFRKEGQNVTLSCEQNLNHDAMYWYRQDPGQGLRLIYYSQIVNDFQKGDIAEGYSVSREKKESFPLTVTSAQKNPTAFYLCASSHNTGTGGEAFFGQGTRLTVV.

The chain couples TRBV28 to TRBJ2-1; 9 nucleotides match TRBD2. The V and J ends lost 5 bases and 6 bases, in that order; junction bases with no gene match: 11. The germline V gene encodes CDR1 MDHEN and CDR2 SYDVKM. The CDR3 runs 16 residues. Here the CDR3 reads CASSAGGSGRFNEQFF. The CDR3 DNA reads TGTGCCAGCAGTGCCGGTGGTAGCGGGAGATTCAATGAGCAGTTCTTC. Full variable domain (missing parts from reference TRBV28 and TRBJ2-1): DVKVTQSSRYLVKRTGEKVFLECVQDMDHENMFWYRQDPGLGLRLIYFSYDVKMKEKGDIPEGYSVSREKKERFSLILESASTNQTSMYLCASSAGGSGRFNEQFFGPGTRLTVL.

The count of this clone is one. The genes are TRBV30 and TRBJ2-7; 10 bases match TRBD2. Germline-derived CDR1 and CDR2 are GTSNPN and SVGIG (reference sequence). V gave up 3 bases and J gave up 1 base; unmatched junction bases: 6. The CDR3 runs 15 residues. The CDR3 DNA follows: TGTGCCTGGAGCGTAACTAGCGGGGTTTCCTACGAGCAGTACTTC. This codes for CAWSVTSGVSYEQYF. Complete variable domain (other parts from reference TRBV30 and TRBJ2-7): SQTIHQWPATLVQPVGSPLSLECTVEGTSNPNLYWYRQAAGRGLQLLFYSVGIGQISSEVPQNLSASRPQDRQFILSSKKLLLSDSGFYLCAWSVTSGVSYEQYFGPGTRLTVT.